Presented here are 11 T cell receptor beta chains from one specimen sequenced in a study of cytomegalovirus exposure and HLA in healthy donors. The PCR ran on 60 Vbeta and 13 Jbeta primers. TCRdb's copy holds only in-frame clones and misses some; the assay was immunoSEQ multiplex PCR. Of 150,000 to 200,000 clones in the sample, 65% to 90% were seen once. Sequences were obtained from PBMCs. All receptors derive from a man aged 35-49 years in good health and CMV-seropositive.

This chain joins TRBV10-3 and TRBJ2-7; 8 nucleotides agree with TRBD2. The germline V gene has CDR1 ENHRY and CDR2 SYGVKD. V was pared by 0 bases and J by 4 bases, with 11 bases of the junction left unmatched. This CDR3 has 17 residues. CDR3 sequence: CAISESSLAVLGYEQYF. In DNA, the CDR3 is TGTGCCATCAGTGAGTCGTCACTAGCGGTCTTGGGGTACGAGCAGTACTTC.

Of note for this clone: At one of its ends the junction is not consistent with the germline gene, which may arise from a read error. The V call is TRBV7-7, the J call TRBJ2-3, with TRBD1 identical over 12 bases. Per germline, CDR1 SSHAT and CDR2 FNYEAQ (reference sequence). This CDR3 region has 15 residues. The CDR3 here is CASSPGTGGVDTQYF. CDR3 sequence (DNA): TGTGCTAGCAGCCCCGGGACAGGGGGCGTAGATACGCAGTATTTT.

The chain has TRBV6-5 and TRBJ1-1, with D hard to call. Germline V lookup: CDR1 MNHEY, CDR2 SVGAGI. This CDR3 contains 15 residues. Trimming left V 0 bases short and J 5 bases short, with 13 bases between. In DNA form, the CDR3 reads TGTGCCAGCAGTTACTCGAAGGGAGGGAAAACTGAAGCTTTCTTT. It translates to CASSYSKGGKTEAFF.

The rearrangement uses TRBV27 and TRBJ1-6; 7 bases align to TRBD1. V was clipped by 3 bases and J by 3 bases; unmatched bases: 2. The CDR3 runs 15 residues. Looked up from germline, CDR1 is MNHEY and CDR2 is SMNVEV (reference sequence). DNA for the CDR3: TGTGCCAGCAGTTTCAGGACAGGCTATAATTCACCCCTCCACTTT. Its protein product is CASSFRTGYNSPLHF.

The gene calls are TRBV9 and TRBJ2-5; D gene unclear. Trimming removed 4 bases from V and 2 bases from J, with 15 bases in between. This CDR3 spans 15 amino acids. CDR1 is SGDLS and CDR2 is YYNGEE in the germline V gene. DNA of the CDR3: TGTGCCAGCAGCACTCCCGACGGGTGGCAAGAGACCCAGTACTTC. This codes for CASSTPDGWQETQYF.

The V call is TRBV25-1, the J call TRBJ1-6; possible D gene TRBD1, 6 bases. Germline V gives CDR1 MGHDK, CDR2 SYGVNS. The V end was cut by 4 bases, the J end by 9 bases, with 10 bases between. The CDR3 length is 13 residues. The CDR3 DNA reads TGTGCCAGCAGTGGGACAGTGGGTTCACCCCTCCACTTT. Its protein product is CASSGTVGSPLHF. The full variable domain, rest sourced from reference TRBV25-1 and TRBJ1-6, is EADIYQTPRYLVIGTGKKITLECSQTMGHDKMYWYQQDPGMELHLIHYSYGVNSTEKGDLSSESTVSRIRTEHFPLTLESARPSHTSQYLCASSGTVGSPLHFGNGTRLTVT.

V is TRBV2 and J is TRBJ2-2; D not resolved. Deletions cut 7 bases from V and 5 bases from J, with 11 bases between. This CDR3 has 13 amino acids. CDR1 and CDR2 from the germline V gene are SNHLY and FYNNEI. CDR3 sequence: CASIAMRTGELFF. In DNA form, the CDR3 reads TGTGCCAGCATCGCTATGAGGACCGGGGAGCTGTTTTTT.

The chain has TRBV28 and TRBJ2-4, with TRBD2 matching over 10 bases. Trimming cost V 3 bases and J 0 bases; bases outside gene matches: 5. Germline V CDR1 and CDR2: MDHEN, SYDVKM. The length of the CDR3 is 17 residues. CDR3 coding DNA: TGTGCCAGCAGTTTCACTAGCGGGGAAATAGCCAAAAACATTCAGTACTTC. The encoded protein is CASSFTSGEIAKNIQYF.

The chain is built from TRBV2 and TRBJ2-3; 9 nucleotides line up with TRBD2. Germline CDR1 and CDR2: SNHLY and FYNNEI. The V segment lost 2 bases and the J segment 2 bases; nucleotides outside the gene matches: 11. The CDR3 has 18 residues. The CDR3 loop is CASSEFGGGGINTDTQYF. Here the CDR3 DNA reads TGTGCCAGCAGTGAATTTGGCGGGGGGGGTATCAACACAGATACGCAGTATTTT.

This chain joins TRBV28 and TRBJ2-1; perhaps TRBD1 as D (5 bases). Germline values: CDR1 MDHEN, CDR2 SYDVKM. V was clipped by 3 bases and J by 8 bases, with 8 bases between them. This CDR3 contains 12 residues. The CDR3 bases are TGTGCCAGCAGTTTGCAGGGCGATGAGCAGTTCTTC. Residues: CASSLQGDEQFF.

The V gene is TRBV2, the J gene TRBJ1-1; 9 nucleotides align to TRBD1. After removal of 6 bases from V and 3 bases from J, the junction contained 8 bases not matched to a gene. There are 15 residues in the CDR3. Looked up from germline, CDR1 is SNHLY and CDR2 is FYNNEI. The CDR3 DNA sequence: TGTGCCAGCAGGCGACAGGGGGGTCGGGACACTGAAGCTTTCTTT. This sequence encodes CASRRQGGRDTEAFF.